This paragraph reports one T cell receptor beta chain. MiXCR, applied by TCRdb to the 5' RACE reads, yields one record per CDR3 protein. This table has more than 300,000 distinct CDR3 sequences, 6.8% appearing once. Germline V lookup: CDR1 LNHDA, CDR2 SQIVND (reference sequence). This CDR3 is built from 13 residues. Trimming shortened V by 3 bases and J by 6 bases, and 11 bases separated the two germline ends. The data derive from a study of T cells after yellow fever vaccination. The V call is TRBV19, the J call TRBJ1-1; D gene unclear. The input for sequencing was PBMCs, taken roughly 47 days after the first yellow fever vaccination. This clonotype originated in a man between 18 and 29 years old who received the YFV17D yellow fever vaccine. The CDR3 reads CASSIPPIPEAFF. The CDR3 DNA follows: TGTGCCAGTAGTATCCCGCCGATCCCTGAAGCTTTCTTT.